Following are 21 T cell receptor beta chains from one sample sequenced in a study of Ad26.COV2.S vaccination and SARS-CoV-2 variants. Treatment defined: roughly 18 received Ad26.COV2.S at low or high dose, single or two shots; 5 received placebo; per-sample allocation not given. Sample collection was performed on day 63 after the first vaccine or placebo injection. Repertoires were generated with immunoSEQ multiplex PCR, while TCRdb's copy carries only in-frame clones and drops some. The sample lists about 350,000 clones; 75% to 90% were seen once. Specimen: peripheral blood, collected in a trial of Ad26.COV2.S vaccine versus placebo. These receptors all come from a person between 18 and 60 years old who received the Ad26.COV2.S COVID-19 vaccine or a placebo.

The V call is TRBV27, the J call TRBJ1-5; D is undetermined. V lost 3 bases to trimming and J lost 0 bases, with 9 bases between them. The CDR3 runs to 15 residues. The germline CDR1 and CDR2 sequences are MNHEY and SMNVEV (reference sequence). CDR3 sequence reads: CASSLWVHSNQPQHF. The CDR3 DNA follows: TGTGCCAGCAGTTTGTGGGTTCATAGCAATCAGCCCCAGCATTTT.

Comment on this clone: The sample carries other DNA sequences with the same CDR3. V usage is TRBV5-1 and J usage is TRBJ2-5; TRBD2 aligns across 12 bases. Germline assignment: CDR1 SGHRS and CDR2 YFSETQ. Losses at the gene ends were 4 bases for V and 4 bases for J; bases not matched to a gene: 2. The CDR3 totals 14 residues. The CDR3 DNA reads TGCGCCAGCAGCCTGGGACTAGCGGGAGAGACCCAGTACTTC. The encoded protein is CASSLGLAGETQYF.

This rearrangement joins TRBV19 to TRBJ1-3, with D tentatively TRBD1 (5 bases). This CDR3 spans 16 amino acids. Between the trimmed V and J ends, which lost 6 bases and 0 bases, there was a span of 15 bases. Germline CDR1 is LNHDA and CDR2 is SQIVND (reference sequence). The CDR3 DNA reads as TGTGCCAGTAGCCCAGGGTCGAGGGTCTCTGGAAACACCATATATTTT. Protein sequence: CASSPGSRVSGNTIYF.

V is TRBV5-1 and J is TRBJ1-2; no clear D. Germline loops: CDR1 SGHRS, CDR2 YFSETQ. V was clipped by 0 bases and J by 1 base, with 7 bases between them. The CDR3 is 14 residues long. CDR3 in DNA: TGCGCCAGCAGCTTGGGGAGAGATAACTATGGCTACACCTTC. It is translated as CASSLGRDNYGYTF.

V usage is TRBV28 and J usage is TRBJ2-1; possible D gene TRBD2, 6 bases. The CDR3 length is 16 residues. Between the trimmed V and J ends, which lost 6 bases and 6 bases, there was a span of 21 bases. Germline values: CDR1 MDHEN, CDR2 SYDVKM. The CDR3 DNA reads as TGTGCCAGCAGCCCCTCTGAGGGAGGAAACGTCAATGAGCAGTTCTTC. It encodes CASSPSEGGNVNEQFF.

V and J are TRBV6-5 and TRBJ1-2; 8 nucleotides agree with TRBD1. The CDR3 sequence is 15 residues long. The germline V gene encodes CDR1 MNHEY and CDR2 SVGAGI. J lost 6 bases, V lost 0 bases, and 6 bases had no gene match. This chain's CDR3 is CASSYSGTGHNGYTF. In DNA, the CDR3 is TGTGCCAGCAGTTACTCGGGGACAGGACATAATGGCTACACCTTC.

The chain is built from TRBV28 and TRBJ2-5, with 8 bases aligning to TRBD2. This CDR3 is built from 17 residues. Trimming cost V 1 base and J 1 base; bases outside gene matches: 8. The germline gives CDR1 MDHEN, CDR2 SYDVKM. CDR3 sequence (DNA): TGTGCCAGCAGTTTATTATACGGGGGGGCTTTCCAAGAGACCCAGTACTTC. Translation gives CASSLLYGGAFQETQYF.

The rearrangement joins TRBV24-1 to TRBJ2-7; D may be TRBD2 (5 bases). The germline V and J ends were trimmed by 3 bases and 3 bases, with 11 bases remaining between them. The CDR3 consists of 14 residues. Germline values: CDR1 KGHDR, CDR2 SFDVKD. CDR3 sequence (DNA): TGTGCCACCAGTGATACTGGACTCCACTACGAGCAGTACTTC. Translation: CATSDTGLHYEQYF.

The chain carries TRBV28 and TRBJ1-2; D not resolved. The CDR3 consists of 13 residues. V lost 8 bases and J 0 bases, leaving 10 bases between the germline ends. Germline V gives CDR1 MDHEN, CDR2 SYDVKM. The DNA of the CDR3 is TGTGCCAGCCGGGCGGACTCTAACTATGGCTACACCTTC. Its protein is CASRADSNYGYTF.

This clone was detected once. The V gene is TRBV7-9, the J gene TRBJ1-4; weak D call: TRBD1 (5 bases). CDR1 is SEHNR, CDR2 FQNEAQ, per germline (reference sequence). The length of the CDR3 is 13 residues. Trimming stripped 11 bases from V and 0 bases from J, with 10 bases between. This CDR3 reads CAGDVATNEKLFF. The CDR3 DNA reads as TGTGCCGGGGACGTAGCAACTAATGAAAAACTGTTTTTT.

The rearrangement joins TRBV19 to TRBJ2-3, with 7 bases aligning to TRBD1. J lost 3 bases, V lost 5 bases, and 8 bases had no gene match. The CDR3 has 15 residues. Germline CDR1 LNHDA, CDR2 SQIVND (reference sequence). The CDR3 loop reads CASSVAQGWTDTQYF. For the CDR3, the DNA is TGTGCCAGTAGTGTGGCACAGGGGTGGACAGATACGCAGTATTTT.

In its sample, this clone was seen once. The chain has TRBV7-2 and TRBJ1-2; 12 bases agree with TRBD1. The CDR3 is 16 amino acids. Germline V gives CDR1 SGHTA, CDR2 FQGNSA. V gave up 1 base and J gave up 5 bases; unmatched junction bases: 5. The CDR3 DNA reads TGTGCCAGCAGCTTAGGAGGGACAGGGGGCCGGTATGGCTACACCTTC. This sequence encodes CASSLGGTGGRYGYTF.

This chain links TRBV19 with TRBJ2-3, with D unclear. V lost 0 bases and J 2 bases, leaving 12 bases between the germline ends. Germline CDR1 is LNHDA and CDR2 is SQIVND (reference sequence). The CDR3 is 16 residues long. The CDR3 is CASSIDKSALTDTQYF. The CDR3 DNA follows: TGTGCCAGTAGTATAGATAAGAGCGCCCTCACAGATACGCAGTATTTT.

This clone was picked up one time. The V and J genes are TRBV5-1 and TRBJ2-3; D is perhaps TRBD1 (6 bases). Germline CDR1 is SGHRS and CDR2 is YFSETQ. The CDR3 loop spans 14 amino acids. The germline V and J ends were trimmed by 4 bases and 1 base, with 10 bases remaining between them. The CDR3 DNA reads TGCGCCAGCAGCGGGGGCAGGGGCACAGATACGCAGTATTTT. This gives the protein CASSGGRGTDTQYF.

This sequence joins TRBV7-9 and TRBJ2-1; unclear D gene. Germline assignment: CDR1 SEHNR and CDR2 FQNEAQ (reference sequence). The V gene lost 5 bases and the J gene lost 2 bases, with 13 bases spanning the gap. The CDR3 contains 15 residues. The CDR3 region is CASSASYEAYNEQFF. The CDR3 DNA follows: TGTGCCAGCAGCGCTTCATATGAGGCCTACAATGAGCAGTTCTTC.

About this clone: A much larger clone differs from this one at a single base, so this may be a read error. CDR3: CASSLNTGELFF. The DNA for the CDR3 is TGTGCCAGCAGCCTGAACACCGGGGAGCTGTTTTTT. The V gene is TRBV9, the J gene TRBJ2-2, with D uncertain. Per the germline V gene, CDR1 is SGDLS and CDR2 is YYNGEE. V lost 4 bases and J 1 base, leaving 2 bases between the germline ends. The CDR3 is made up of 12 amino acids.

This chain uses TRBV4-1 with TRBJ2-7; 7 bases align to TRBD1. V was pared by 0 bases and J by 3 bases, with 5 bases of the junction left unmatched. Looked up from germline, CDR1 is MGHRA and CDR2 is YSYEKL. This CDR3 has 15 amino acids. CDR3 DNA: TGCGCCAGCAGCCAAGAGTGGGACAGTTTCTACGAGCAGTACTTC. It translates to CASSQEWDSFYEQYF.

The rearrangement joins TRBV13 to TRBJ2-6, with D possibly TRBD2 on 6 matching bases. CDR1 is PRHDT and CDR2 is FYEKMQ in the germline V gene (reference sequence). CDR3 length: 15 amino acids. V was trimmed by 4 bases and J by 4 bases, leaving 11 bases between them. As DNA, the CDR3 is TGTGCCAGCAGCTCCGGGGGAGTCGGGGCCAACGTCCTGACTTTC. It is translated as CASSSGGVGANVLTF.

On this clone itself: The sample carries other DNA sequences with the same CDR3. This chain connects TRBV27 to TRBJ2-5; D is ambiguous. V shed 2 bases and J shed 5 bases, with 3 bases lying between them. The CDR3 loop spans 11 amino acids. The germline V gene has CDR1 MNHEY and CDR2 SMNVEV (reference sequence). CDR3 region: CASSLGETQYF. The CDR3, as DNA: TGTGCCAGCAGTTTAGGGGAGACCCAGTACTTC.

This chain links TRBV7-9 with TRBJ2-5; 8 nucleotides match TRBD2. This CDR3 spans 15 amino acids. Unmatched junction bases numbered 6, after V lost 1 base and J lost 5 bases. Germline assignment: CDR1 SEHNR and CDR2 FQNEAQ (reference sequence). CDR3 protein: CASSLGTSSFETQYF. CDR3 DNA: TGTGCCAGCAGCTTAGGGACTAGCTCCTTCGAGACCCAGTACTTC. Combining the CDR3 with reference TRBV7-9 and TRBJ2-5 gives the whole variable domain DTGVSQNPRHKITKRGQNVTFRCDPISEHNRLYWYRQTLGQGPEFLTYFQNEAQLEKSRLLSDRFSAERPKGSFSTLEIQRTEQGDSAMYLCASSLGTSSFETQYFGPGTRLLVL.

V and J are TRBV9 and TRBJ1-2, with 10 bases matching TRBD1. CDR1 and CDR2 from the germline V gene are SGDLS and YYNGEE. After removal of 3 bases from V and 9 bases from J, the junction contained 5 bases not matched to a gene. CDR3 length: 13 residues. CDR3 protein: CASSGGQGTRYTF. In DNA form, the CDR3 reads TGTGCCAGCAGCGGGGGACAGGGGACTCGCTACACCTTC.